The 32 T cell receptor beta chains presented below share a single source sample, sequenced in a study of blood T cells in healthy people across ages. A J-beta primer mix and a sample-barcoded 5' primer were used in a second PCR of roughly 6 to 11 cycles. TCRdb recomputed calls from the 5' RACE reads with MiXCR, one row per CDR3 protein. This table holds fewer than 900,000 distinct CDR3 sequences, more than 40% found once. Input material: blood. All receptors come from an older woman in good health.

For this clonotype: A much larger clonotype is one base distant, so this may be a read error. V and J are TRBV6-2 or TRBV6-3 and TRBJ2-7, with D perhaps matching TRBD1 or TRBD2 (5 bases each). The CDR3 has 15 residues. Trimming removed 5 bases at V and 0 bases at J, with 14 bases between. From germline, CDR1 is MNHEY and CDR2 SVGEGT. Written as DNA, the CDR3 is TGTGCCAGCAGTACAATAACGGGACCCTCCTACGAGCAGTACTTC. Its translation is CASSTITGPSYEQYF.

Here the CDR3 reads CASSLPRTGSDTQYF. The CDR3 DNA sequence: TGTGCCAGCAGTTTACCCAGGACAGGGTCAGATACGCAGTATTTT. The J gene is TRBJ2-3, the V gene TRBV12-3 or TRBV12-4; 8 nucleotides line up with TRBD1. The length of the CDR3 is 15 residues. After removal of 2 bases from V and 4 bases from J, the junction contained 5 bases not matched to a gene.

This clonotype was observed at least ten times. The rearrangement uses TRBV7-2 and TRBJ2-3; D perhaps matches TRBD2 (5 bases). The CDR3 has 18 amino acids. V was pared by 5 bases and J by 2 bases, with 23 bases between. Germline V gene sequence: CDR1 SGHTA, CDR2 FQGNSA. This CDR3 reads CASSQPTLFTGITDTQYF. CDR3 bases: TGTGCCAGCAGCCAACCTACTCTCTTTACCGGGATCACAGATACGCAGTATTTT.

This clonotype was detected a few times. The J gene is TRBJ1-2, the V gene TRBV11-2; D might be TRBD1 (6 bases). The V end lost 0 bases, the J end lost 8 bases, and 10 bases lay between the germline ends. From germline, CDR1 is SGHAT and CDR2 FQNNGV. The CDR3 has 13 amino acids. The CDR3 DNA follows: TGTGCCAGCAGCTTAGATCTAGGGGGGGGCTACACCTTC. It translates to CASSLDLGGGYTF.

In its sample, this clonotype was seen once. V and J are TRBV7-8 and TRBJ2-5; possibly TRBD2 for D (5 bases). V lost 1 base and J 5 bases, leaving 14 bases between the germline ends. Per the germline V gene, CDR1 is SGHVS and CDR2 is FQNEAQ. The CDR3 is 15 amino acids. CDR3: CASSLGVGSSETQYF. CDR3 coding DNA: TGTGCCAGCAGCTTAGGGGTGGGGAGTTCGGAGACCCAGTACTTC. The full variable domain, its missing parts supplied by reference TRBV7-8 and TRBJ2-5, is GAGVSQSPRYKVAKRGQDVALRCDPISGHVSLFWYQQALGQGPEFLTYFQNEAQLDKSGLPSDRFFAERPEGSVSTLKIQRTQQEDSAVYLCASSLGVGSSETQYFGPGTRLLVL.

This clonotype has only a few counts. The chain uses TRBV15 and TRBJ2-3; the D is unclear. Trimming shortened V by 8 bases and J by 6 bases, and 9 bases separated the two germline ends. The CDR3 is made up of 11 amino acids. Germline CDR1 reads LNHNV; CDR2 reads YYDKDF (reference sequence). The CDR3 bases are TGTGCCACCCCCCAAGTGGATACGCAGTATTTT. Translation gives CATPQVDTQYF.

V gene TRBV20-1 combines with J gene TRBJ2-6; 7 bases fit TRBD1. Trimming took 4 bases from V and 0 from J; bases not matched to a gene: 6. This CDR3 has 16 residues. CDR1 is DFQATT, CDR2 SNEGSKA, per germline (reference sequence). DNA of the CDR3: TGCAGTGCTACGGACAGGTCCCCCTCTGGGGCCAACGTCCTGACTTTC. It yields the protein CSATDRSPSGANVLTF.

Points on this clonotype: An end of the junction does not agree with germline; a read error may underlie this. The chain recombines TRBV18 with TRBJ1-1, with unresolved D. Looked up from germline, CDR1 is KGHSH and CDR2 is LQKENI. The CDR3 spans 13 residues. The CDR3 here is CASSDDMNNEAFF. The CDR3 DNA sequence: TGTGCCAGCTCAGACGACATGAACAATGAAGCTTTCTTT. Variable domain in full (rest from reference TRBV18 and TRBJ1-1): NAGVMQNPRHLVRRRGQEARLRCSPMKGHSHVYWYRQLPEEGLKFMVYLQKENIIDESGMPKERFSAEFPKEGPSILRIQQVVRGDSAAYFCASSDDMNNEAFFGQGTRLTVV.

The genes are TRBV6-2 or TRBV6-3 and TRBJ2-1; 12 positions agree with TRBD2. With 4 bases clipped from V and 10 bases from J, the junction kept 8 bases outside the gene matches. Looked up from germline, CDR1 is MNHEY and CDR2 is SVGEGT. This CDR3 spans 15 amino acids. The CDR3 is CASSWGTSGLGEQFF. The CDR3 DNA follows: TGTGCCAGCAGTTGGGGGACTAGCGGGTTGGGAGAGCAGTTCTTC.

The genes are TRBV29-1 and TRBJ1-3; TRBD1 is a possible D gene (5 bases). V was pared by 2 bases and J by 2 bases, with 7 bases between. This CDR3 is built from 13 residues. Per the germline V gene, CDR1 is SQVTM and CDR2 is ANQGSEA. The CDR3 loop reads CSVERGTGNTIYF. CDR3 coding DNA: TGCAGCGTTGAAAGGGGAACTGGAAACACCATATATTTT.

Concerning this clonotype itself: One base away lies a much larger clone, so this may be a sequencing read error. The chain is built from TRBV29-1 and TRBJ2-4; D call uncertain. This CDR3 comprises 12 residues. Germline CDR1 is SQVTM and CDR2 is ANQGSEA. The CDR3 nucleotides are TGCGGCGTTGAGGCGACAAAAAACATTCAGTACTTC. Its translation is CGVEATKNIQYF.

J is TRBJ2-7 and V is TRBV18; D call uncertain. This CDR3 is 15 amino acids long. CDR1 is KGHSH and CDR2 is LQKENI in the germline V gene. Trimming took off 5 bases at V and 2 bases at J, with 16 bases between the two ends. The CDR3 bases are TGTGCCAGCTCAGCTACAGTGGGGTGGGCCTACGAGCAGTACTTC. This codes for CASSATVGWAYEQYF.

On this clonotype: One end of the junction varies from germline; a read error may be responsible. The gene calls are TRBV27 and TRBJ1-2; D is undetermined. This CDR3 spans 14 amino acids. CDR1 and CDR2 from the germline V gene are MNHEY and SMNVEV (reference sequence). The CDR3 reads CASSRAGLGDGNTF. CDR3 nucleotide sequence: TGTGCCAGCAGTAGGGCCGGGCTTGGGGATGGCAACACCTTC.

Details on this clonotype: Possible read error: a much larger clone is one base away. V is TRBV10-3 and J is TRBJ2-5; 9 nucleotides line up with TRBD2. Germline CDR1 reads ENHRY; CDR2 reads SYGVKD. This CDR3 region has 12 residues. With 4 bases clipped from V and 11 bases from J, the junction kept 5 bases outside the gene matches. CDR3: CAISGSSGTQYF. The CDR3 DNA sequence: TGTGCCATCAGTGGGTCTAGCGGGACGCAGTACTTC.

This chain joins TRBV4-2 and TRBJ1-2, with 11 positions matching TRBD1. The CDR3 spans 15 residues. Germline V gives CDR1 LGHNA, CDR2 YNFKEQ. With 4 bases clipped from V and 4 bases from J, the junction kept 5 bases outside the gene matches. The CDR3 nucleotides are TGTGCCAGCAGCCGGGGTGGACAGGGGGCCTATGGCTACACCTTC. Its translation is CASSRGGQGAYGYTF.

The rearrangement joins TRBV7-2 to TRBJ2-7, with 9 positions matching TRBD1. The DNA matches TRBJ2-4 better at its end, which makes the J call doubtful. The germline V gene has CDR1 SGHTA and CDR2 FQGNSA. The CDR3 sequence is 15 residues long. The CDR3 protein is CASSLEGTGSHIQYF. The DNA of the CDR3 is TGTGCCAGCAGCTTAGAAGGGACAGGGTCGCACATTCAGTACTTC.

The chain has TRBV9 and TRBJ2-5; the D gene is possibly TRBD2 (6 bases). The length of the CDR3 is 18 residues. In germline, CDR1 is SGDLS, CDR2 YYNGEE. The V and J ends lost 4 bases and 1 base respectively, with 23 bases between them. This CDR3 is CASSYSEGFPSLQETQYF. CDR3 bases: TGTGCCAGCAGCTACTCGGAGGGGTTCCCCTCCCTCCAAGAGACCCAGTACTTC.

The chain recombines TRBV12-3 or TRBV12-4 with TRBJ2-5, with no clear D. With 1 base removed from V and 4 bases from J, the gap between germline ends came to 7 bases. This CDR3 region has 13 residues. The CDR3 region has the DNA TGTGCCAGCAGTTTAGGGGCGTTAGAGACCCAGTACTTC. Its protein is CASSLGALETQYF.

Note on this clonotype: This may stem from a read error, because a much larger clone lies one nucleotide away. The CDR3 coding sequence is TGTGCCAGCAGCAGACGAGCGGGAGAGGATGAGCAGTTCTTC. Translating gives CASSRRAGEDEQFF. J is TRBJ2-1 and V is TRBV2; 8 positions agree with TRBD2. The CDR3 runs 14 residues. CDR1 and CDR2 from the germline V gene are SNHLY and FYNNEI. Trimming cost V 6 bases and J 8 bases; bases outside gene matches: 9.

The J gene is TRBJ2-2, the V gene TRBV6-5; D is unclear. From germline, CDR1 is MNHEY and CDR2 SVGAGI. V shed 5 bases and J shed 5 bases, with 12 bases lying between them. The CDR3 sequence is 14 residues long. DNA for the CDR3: TGTGCCAGCAGTACCCGCCTCGGAACCGGGGAGCTGTTTTTT. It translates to CASSTRLGTGELFF.

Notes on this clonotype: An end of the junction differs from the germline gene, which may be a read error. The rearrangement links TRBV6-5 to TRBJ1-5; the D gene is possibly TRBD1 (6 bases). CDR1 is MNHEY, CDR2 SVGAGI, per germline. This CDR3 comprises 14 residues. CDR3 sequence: CASSDSRGNQPQHF. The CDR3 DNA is TGTGCCAGCAGTGACTCTAGGGGGAATCAGCCCCAGCATTTT.

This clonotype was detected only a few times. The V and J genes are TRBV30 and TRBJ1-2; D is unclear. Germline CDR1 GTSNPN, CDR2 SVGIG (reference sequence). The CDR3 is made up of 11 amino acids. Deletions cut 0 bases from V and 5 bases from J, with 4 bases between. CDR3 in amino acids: CAWSVRYGYTF. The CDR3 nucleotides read TGTGCCTGGAGTGTACGGTATGGCTACACCTTC.

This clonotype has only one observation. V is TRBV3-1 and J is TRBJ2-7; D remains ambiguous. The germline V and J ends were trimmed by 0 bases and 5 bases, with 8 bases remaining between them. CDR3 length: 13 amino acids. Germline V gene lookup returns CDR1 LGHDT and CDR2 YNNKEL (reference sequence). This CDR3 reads CASSQERWNEQYF. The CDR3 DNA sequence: TGTGCCAGCAGCCAAGAAAGGTGGAACGAGCAGTACTTC.

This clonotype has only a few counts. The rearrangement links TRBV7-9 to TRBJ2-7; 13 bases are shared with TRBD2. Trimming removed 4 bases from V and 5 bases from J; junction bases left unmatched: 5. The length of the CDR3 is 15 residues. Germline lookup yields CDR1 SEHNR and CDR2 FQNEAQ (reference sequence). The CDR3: CASSSLAGGPDEQYF. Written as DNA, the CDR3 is TGTGCCAGCAGCTCACTAGCGGGAGGGCCTGACGAGCAGTACTTC. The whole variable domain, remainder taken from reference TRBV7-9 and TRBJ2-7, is DTGVSQNPRHKITKRGQNVTFRCDPISEHNRLYWYRQTLGQGPEFLTYFQNEAQLEKSRLLSDRFSAERPKGSFSTLEIQRTEQGDSAMYLCASSSLAGGPDEQYFGPGTRLTVT.

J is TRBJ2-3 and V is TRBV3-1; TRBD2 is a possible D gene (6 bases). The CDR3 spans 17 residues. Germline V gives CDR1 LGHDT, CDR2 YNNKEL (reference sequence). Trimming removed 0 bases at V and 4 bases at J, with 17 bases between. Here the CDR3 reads CASSQDQRRDSSDTQYF. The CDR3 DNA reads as TGTGCCAGCAGCCAAGATCAGAGGCGGGATAGCTCAGATACGCAGTATTTT.

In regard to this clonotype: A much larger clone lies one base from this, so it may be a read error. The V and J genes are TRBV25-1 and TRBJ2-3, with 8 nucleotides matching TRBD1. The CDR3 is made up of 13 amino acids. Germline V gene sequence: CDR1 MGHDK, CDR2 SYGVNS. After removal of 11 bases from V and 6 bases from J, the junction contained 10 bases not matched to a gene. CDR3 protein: CAATTGAPDTQYF. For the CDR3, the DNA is TGTGCCGCTACGACAGGGGCCCCCGATACGCAGTATTTT. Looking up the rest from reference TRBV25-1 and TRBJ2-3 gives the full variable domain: EADIYQTPRYLVIGTGKKITLECSQTMGHDKMYWYQQDPGMELHLIHYSYGVNSTEKGDLSSESTVSRIRTEHFPLTLESARPSHTSQYLCAATTGAPDTQYFGPGTRLTVL.

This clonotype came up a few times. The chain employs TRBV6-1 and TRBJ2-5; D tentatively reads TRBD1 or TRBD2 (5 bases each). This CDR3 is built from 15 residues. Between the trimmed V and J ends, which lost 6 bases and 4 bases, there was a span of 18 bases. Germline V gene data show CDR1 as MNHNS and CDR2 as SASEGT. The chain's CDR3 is CASRGEWSRGETQYF. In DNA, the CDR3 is TGTGCCAGCAGGGGGGAGTGGAGTAGGGGAGAGACCCAGTACTTC.

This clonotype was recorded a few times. The CDR3: CASSPGGSNQPQHF. The CDR3 DNA follows: TGTGCCAGCAGCCCGGGCGGTAGCAATCAGCCCCAGCATTTT. This chain joins TRBV11-2 and TRBJ1-5; unclear D gene. Germline values: CDR1 SGHAT, CDR2 FQNNGV. The V and J ends lost 5 bases and 0 bases respectively, with 8 bases between them. The CDR3 extends over 14 amino acids.

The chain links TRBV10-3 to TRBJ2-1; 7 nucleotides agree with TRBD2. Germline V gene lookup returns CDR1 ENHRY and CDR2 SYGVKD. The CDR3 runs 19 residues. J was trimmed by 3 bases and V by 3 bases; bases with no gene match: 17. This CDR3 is CAISDPWTRRGAGYNEQFF. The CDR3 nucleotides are TGTGCCATCAGTGACCCGTGGACTAGGCGGGGAGCTGGCTACAATGAGCAGTTCTTC.

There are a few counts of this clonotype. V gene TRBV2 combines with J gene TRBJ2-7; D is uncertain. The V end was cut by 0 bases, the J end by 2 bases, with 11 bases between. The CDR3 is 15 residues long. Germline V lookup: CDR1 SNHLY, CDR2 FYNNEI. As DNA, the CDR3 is TGTGCCAGCAGTGAAGCGCAGTTACTAACCTACGAGCAGTACTTC. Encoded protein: CASSEAQLLTYEQYF.

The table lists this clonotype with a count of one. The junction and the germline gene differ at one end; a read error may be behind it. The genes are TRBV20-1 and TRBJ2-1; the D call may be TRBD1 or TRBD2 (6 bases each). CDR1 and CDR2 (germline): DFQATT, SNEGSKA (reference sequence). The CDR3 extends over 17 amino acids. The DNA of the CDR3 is TGCAGTGCTAGAGATCTAAGTTACGGGGGCTTGTACAGTGAGCAGTTCTTC. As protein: CSARDLSYGGLYSEQFF.

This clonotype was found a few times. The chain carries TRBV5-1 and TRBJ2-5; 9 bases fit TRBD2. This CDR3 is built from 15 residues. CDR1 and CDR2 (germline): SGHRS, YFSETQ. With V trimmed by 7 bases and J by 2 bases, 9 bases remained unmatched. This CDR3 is CASSSPAGGQETQYF. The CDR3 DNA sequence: TGCGCCAGCTCTTCTCCGGCGGGGGGGCAAGAGACCCAGTACTTC.